The 17 T cell receptor beta chains below were found in one sample sequenced in a study of graft-versus-host responses after intestinal transplantation. The antigens these receptors bind are not known. Measured with immunoSEQ multiplex PCR; TCRdb has only the in-frame clones, and not every one. The sample lists about 90,000 clones; around 93% were seen once. The specimen was unstimulated CD8+ T cells sorted from spleen or lymph node cells, collected before intestinal transplant. These receptors originate from a human donor who received an intestinal transplant.

This chain connects TRBV27 to TRBJ1-2; TRBD1 is a possible D gene (6 bases). Germline values: CDR1 MNHEY, CDR2 SMNVEV (reference sequence). CDR3 size: 14 residues. The V gene lost 4 bases and the J gene lost 4 bases, with 13 bases spanning the gap. The CDR3 loop is CASSSDRNAYGYTF. The CDR3 nucleotides are TGTGCCAGCAGTTCCGACAGGAACGCCTATGGCTACACCTTC.

This chain connects TRBV2 to TRBJ1-2; D gene unclear. The CDR3 is 13 amino acids. Germline V gene data show CDR1 as SNHLY and CDR2 as FYNNEI. Trimming stripped 6 bases from V and 5 bases from J, with 13 bases between. The CDR3 nucleotides read TGTGCCAGCAGGGGTCTGGGCCATTATGGCTACACCTTC. Encoded protein: CASRGLGHYGYTF.

The chain has TRBV29-1 and TRBJ2-1; 10 nucleotides agree with TRBD1. J gave up 4 bases and V 5 bases, and 8 bases lay outside the gene matches. The CDR3 loop spans 15 amino acids. Germline CDR1 SQVTM, CDR2 ANQGSEA. CDR3 nucleotide sequence: TGCAGCGTTAGGAGACAGGGGGCAATTTACAATGAGCAGTTCTTC. As protein: CSVRRQGAIYNEQFF.

CDR3 bases: TGCGCCAGCACCCTGGGGACAGGGCGTGAGCAGTTCTTC. Its translation is CASTLGTGREQFF. The chain carries TRBV10-2 and TRBJ2-1, with 9 bases aligning to TRBD1. CDR3 length: 13 residues. Trimming removed 7 bases from V and 9 bases from J; junction bases left unmatched: 7. Germline assignment: CDR1 WSHSY and CDR2 SAAADI.

This chain connects TRBV6-5 to TRBJ1-1; 7 nucleotides line up with TRBD1. This CDR3 has 15 amino acids. Germline CDR1 MNHEY, CDR2 SVGAGI. J was trimmed by 1 base and V by 6 bases; bases with no gene match: 8. The CDR3 protein is CASSGPGQKNTEAFF. CDR3 in DNA: TGTGCCAGCAGCGGACCGGGACAGAAGAACACTGAAGCTTTCTTT.

DNA of the CDR3: TGTGCCAGCAGTTTACTGGGACAGGCCTACGAGCAGTACTTC. It specifies CASSLLGQAYEQYF. V is TRBV28 and J is TRBJ2-7; 8 nucleotides line up with TRBD1. The germline gives CDR1 MDHEN, CDR2 SYDVKM. The V and J ends lost 2 bases and 2 bases, in that order; junction bases with no gene match: 2. The CDR3 sequence is 14 residues long.

CDR3 coding DNA: TGTGCCAGCAGTTACCGGGGGGAGCAGTACTTC. This encodes CASSYRGEQYF. This chain uses TRBV6-5 with TRBJ2-7; D perhaps matches TRBD2 (6 bases). There are 11 residues in the CDR3. Deletions cut 2 bases from V and 7 bases from J, with 6 bases between. The germline CDR1 and CDR2 sequences are MNHEY and SVGAGI.

The chain employs TRBV28 and TRBJ2-1, with D perhaps matching TRBD2 (5 bases). V lost 8 bases and J lost 6, with 8 bases in between. The V gene's germline CDR1 is MDHEN and CDR2 SYDVKM. The CDR3 sequence is 11 residues long. This chain's CDR3 is CASSRGNEQFF. CDR3 in DNA: TGTGCCAGCTCCCGGGGCAATGAGCAGTTCTTC. The full variable domain, completed using reference TRBV28 and TRBJ2-1, is DVKVTQSSRYLVKRTGEKVFLECVQDMDHENMFWYRQDPGLGLRLIYFSYDVKMKEKGDIPEGYSVSREKKERFSLILESASTNQTSMYLCASSRGNEQFFGPGTRLTVL.

The chain joins TRBV5-1 to TRBJ2-7, with 8 bases aligning to TRBD2. Germline CDR1 SGHRS, CDR2 YFSETQ. After removal of 9 bases from V and 3 bases from J, the junction contained 8 bases not matched to a gene. The length of the CDR3 is 13 residues. This CDR3 is CAIGSRGGYEQYF. The CDR3 region has the DNA TGCGCCATCGGGAGCCGGGGGGGCTACGAGCAGTACTTC.

This sequence joins TRBV4-1 and TRBJ1-1, with D maybe TRBD1 (5 bases). This CDR3 region has 12 residues. CDR1 is MGHRA, CDR2 YSYEKL, per germline. Trimming shortened V by 5 bases and J by 5 bases, and 9 bases separated the two germline ends. CDR3 in amino acids: CASSDQGTEAFF. The CDR3 DNA reads TGCGCCAGCAGCGATCAGGGAACTGAAGCTTTCTTT.

This clone was counted between two and nine times. The V call is TRBV5-8, the J call TRBJ2-1, with 10 bases fitting TRBD2. CDR3 size: 15 residues. The germline gives CDR1 SGHTS, CDR2 YDEGEE. Trimming removed 2 bases from V and 6 bases from J; junction bases left unmatched: 5. For the CDR3, the DNA is TGTGCCAGCAGCTTCGGAACTAGCGGGGCCAATGAGCAGTTCTTC. Protein product: CASSFGTSGANEQFF.

This chain links TRBV9 with TRBJ2-7; 8 positions agree with TRBD1. The CDR3 length is 14 residues. The ends lost 4 bases at V and 4 bases at J; junction bases unmatched: 7. The germline V gene has CDR1 SGDLS and CDR2 YYNGEE. The CDR3 sequence: CASSYGQGGYEQYF. In DNA form, the CDR3 reads TGTGCCAGCAGCTACGGACAGGGTGGGTACGAGCAGTACTTC.

This chain links TRBV4-3 with TRBJ1-1; no definite D call. V was shortened by 0 bases and J by 2 bases, with 7 bases between the two germline ends. CDR3 length equals 14 residues. Per the germline V gene, CDR1 is LGHNA and CDR2 is YSLEER. The CDR3 is CASSQDRENTEAFF. The CDR3 DNA follows: TGCGCCAGCAGCCAAGACCGGGAAAACACTGAAGCTTTCTTT.

The rearrangement joins TRBV9 to TRBJ2-5, with 10 bases matching TRBD2. The V gene's germline CDR1 is SGDLS and CDR2 YYNGEE. The CDR3 consists of 15 residues. V shed 3 bases, J shed 5 bases, and the junction held 7 bases outside the gene matches. CDR3 in DNA: TGTGCCAGCAGCGGAGCGAGCGGGAGGGGGGAGACCCAGTACTTC. Translated: CASSGASGRGETQYF.

The genes are TRBV7-9 and TRBJ2-1; 9 nucleotides align to TRBD1. The germline gives CDR1 SEHNR, CDR2 FQNEAQ (reference sequence). V shed 3 bases, J shed 4 bases, and the junction held 4 bases outside the gene matches. The CDR3 spans 15 residues. The CDR3 here is CASSLSDRGYNEQFF. DNA for the CDR3: TGTGCCAGCAGCTTGTCCGACAGGGGGTACAATGAGCAGTTCTTC.

The rearrangement joins TRBV4-1 to TRBJ1-5; D gene unclear. This CDR3 contains 17 residues. Germline V gene data show CDR1 as MGHRA and CDR2 as YSYEKL. V was cut by 1 base and J by 1 base, with 14 bases left in between. In nucleotides, the CDR3 is TGCGCCAGCAGCCAAGTATTGTCAGGCAGGAGCAATCAGCCCCAGCATTTT. Residues: CASSQVLSGRSNQPQHF.

The V and J genes are TRBV4-1 and TRBJ1-2; no firm D call. This CDR3 contains 14 residues. V was cut by 1 base and J by 7 bases, with 13 bases left in between. Germline lookup yields CDR1 MGHRA and CDR2 YSYEKL. The CDR3 region is CASSQGRGASGYTF. In nucleotides, the CDR3 is TGCGCCAGCAGCCAAGGGCGGGGTGCAAGTGGCTACACCTTC.